This TCR beta chain was captured by sequencing in a study of HIV-infected children after antiretroviral therapy interruption. Study-wide background: Children were on planned treatment interruption or continuous treatment. Interruption-arm samples span weeks 0, 12, interruption end (24 or 48), and about 3 years post-study.

This clonotype was seen ten or more times. Treatment here: PENTA 11 planned treatment interruption arm or continuous ART arm. The CDR3 covers 13 residues. Looked up from germline, CDR1 is MRHNA and CDR2 is SNTAGT. The J segment lost 5 bases and the V segment lost 5 bases, leaving 5 bases of the junction unmatched. The TCR library was built from RNA with a 3' RACE protocol and unique molecular identifiers. TCRdb redid the calling of the 3' RACE reads with MiXCR, one entry per CDR3 protein. Of some 90,000 distinct CDR3 sequences in the sample, under 8% were seen once. The TCR originated in a pool of human donors with HIV. The sequences come from CD45RA+ CD4+ T cells from PBMCs, pooled from several time points, collected from a donor given antiretroviral therapy, either interrupted or continuous. Noted subset: naive CD4+ CD45RA+ CD45RO- T cells. J is TRBJ1-1 and V is TRBV6-4; TRBD1 matches at 7 bases. CDR3 sequence reads: CASSPGQKTEAFF. The CDR3 bases are TGTGCCAGCAGTCCGGGACAGAAAACTGAAGCTTTCTTT.